The TCR beta chain under discussion was sequenced for a study of T cells in Graves' hyperthyroidism and ophthalmopathy. The study, taken as a whole, reports: Peripheral blood also featured most of the thyroid clonotypes expanded above 0.001. Ophthalmopathy could be told apart from stable hyperthyroidism with a 13 V-J model.

RNA transcripts yielded amplified TCR beta CDR3 regions. First-round RT-PCR of the TCR CDR3 relied on the HTBI primer set. TCRdb fed the multiplex PCR reads into MiXCR, producing one record per CDR3 protein. The sample lists 650,000 to 800,000 distinct CDR3 sequences, over 40% occurring once. The CDR3 covers 14 residues. Germline loops: CDR1 SGHVS, CDR2 FQNEAQ. V dropped 1 base and J dropped 2 bases, with 6 bases sitting between them. Together with thyroid ultrasound, orbital computed tomography, serum thyroxine and TRAb, clinical symptoms were used for diagnoses. This clonotype was seen a few times. Its antigen is unidentified.

Material for sequencing was peripheral blood or thyroid tissue (not recorded which). The chain uses TRBV7-8 and TRBJ1-5, with a weak D call TRBD1 (5 bases). This receptor was obtained from an adult man with Graves' disease, either hyperthyroidism or ophthalmopathy (not recorded which). Written as DNA, the CDR3 is TGTGCCAGCAGCTTAGAGGGGCGCAATCAGCCCCAGCATTTT. It translates to CASSLEGRNQPQHF. Supplemented by reference TRBV7-8 and TRBJ1-5, the full variable domain reads GAGVSQSPRYKVAKRGQDVALRCDPISGHVSLFWYQQALGQGPEFLTYFQNEAQLDKSGLPSDRFFAERPEGSVSTLKIQRTQQEDSAVYLCASSLEGRNQPQHFGDGTRLSIL.